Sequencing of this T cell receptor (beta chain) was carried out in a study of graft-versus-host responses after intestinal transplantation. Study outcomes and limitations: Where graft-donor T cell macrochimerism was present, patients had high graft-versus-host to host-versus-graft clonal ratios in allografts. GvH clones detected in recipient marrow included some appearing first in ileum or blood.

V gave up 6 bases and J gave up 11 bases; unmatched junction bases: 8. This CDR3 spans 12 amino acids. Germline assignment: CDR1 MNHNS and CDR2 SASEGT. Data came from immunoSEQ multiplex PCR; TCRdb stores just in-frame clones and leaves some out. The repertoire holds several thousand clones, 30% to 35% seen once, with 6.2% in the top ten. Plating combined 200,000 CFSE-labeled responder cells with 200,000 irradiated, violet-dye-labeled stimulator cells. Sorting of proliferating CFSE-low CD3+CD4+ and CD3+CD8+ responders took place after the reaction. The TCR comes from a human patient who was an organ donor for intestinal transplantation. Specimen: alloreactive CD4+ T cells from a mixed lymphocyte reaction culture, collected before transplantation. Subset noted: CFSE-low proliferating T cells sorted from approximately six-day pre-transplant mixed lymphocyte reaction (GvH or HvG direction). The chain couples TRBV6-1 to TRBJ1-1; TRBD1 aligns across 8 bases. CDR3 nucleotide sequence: TGTGCCAGCAGCTCGGGACAGGCGGCGGCTTTCTTT. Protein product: CASSSGQAAAFF.